The following is a TCR beta chain sequence with its context. This CDR3 is built from 14 residues. V dropped 1 base and J dropped 2 bases, with 6 bases sitting between them. The germline V gene has CDR1 LGHNT and CDR2 FRNRAP. It was RNA transcripts that yielded the amplified TCR beta CDR3 regions. The study used the HTBI primer set for a first-round RT-PCR of the TCR CDR3. TCRdb ran MiXCR on the multiplex PCR reads and lists one entry per CDR3 protein. There are about 400,000 distinct CDR3 sequences in the sample; approximately 16% occur only once, and roughly a fifth lies in the top ten. The entry originates in a study of T cells in Graves' hyperthyroidism and ophthalmopathy. Study at large: Peripheral blood was obtained at initial diagnosis, preceding any treatment.

Exclusions: uncontrolled infection, other autoimmune disease, pregnancy, lactation. The PBMCs studied were ones that came from roughly 9.4 ml fresh peripheral blood. The sequence derives from a woman aged 55-70 years with Graves' ophthalmopathy. What was sequenced was blood. The chain has TRBV12-5 and TRBJ2-1, with D perhaps being TRBD1 or TRBD2 (5 bases each). The CDR3 DNA follows: TGTGCTAGTGGTTTGGGGGGGACCTACAATGAGCAGTTCTTC. Translation: CASGLGGTYNEQFF.